Included here is one T cell receptor (beta chain) sequence, with context. As yet, its antigen is unknown. This sample is drawn from a study of spatial heterogeneity in lung cancer. Study background: The study consistently detected more beta-chain than alpha-chain sequences. Combinations of a unique TCR and a UMI were tallied in raw reads, and on average each appeared more than ten times. Study observations and caveats: Tumors with more nonsynonymous mutations had more expanded intratumoral alpha and beta TCRs.

As to time point: sample taken at primary tumor resection. Unsorted tumor, nontumor lung tissue or cryopreserved PBMC supplied the whole RNA. TCRdb reprocessed the 5' RACE reads with MiXCR, giving one entry per CDR3 protein. The profile shows about 100,000 distinct CDR3 sequences, roughly 4.5% of them singletons. The CDR3 runs to 16 residues. V lost 6 bases and J lost 0; bases outside the gene matches: 5. Germline lookup yields CDR1 SGHDN and CDR2 FVKESK. The chain couples TRBV14 to TRBJ2-3; 11 bases are a match to TRBD2. Material: lung tumor tissue, obtained at surgery. This receptor was taken from a male donor with early-stage non-small cell lung cancer. The CDR3 sequence: CASRRGLAGSTDTQYF. The CDR3 DNA reads TGTGCCAGCAGACGAGGACTAGCGGGTAGCACAGATACGCAGTATTTT.